This T cell receptor (beta chain) was captured by sequencing in a study of blood T cell repertoires in COVID-19. Study background: Spain, Italy and the United States supplied samples that represented acute and convalescent COVID-19. PBMCs, B-cell-depleted T cells, or T cells provided the cDNA or gDNA that made up the material.

The length of the CDR3 is 15 residues. Germline values: CDR1 SGHRS, CDR2 YFSETQ. The ends lost 3 bases at V and 3 bases at J; junction bases unmatched: 6. Data came from immunoSEQ multiplex PCR; TCRdb stores just in-frame clones and leaves some out. The table has fewer than 300,000 clones, 83% seen once; the top ten hold 7.5% to 10%. The chain uses TRBV5-1 and TRBJ1-1, with 9 nucleotides matching TRBD1. Material: peripheral blood. The receptor was isolated from a woman aged 50 to 60 who had recovered from COVID-19. DNA of the CDR3: TGCGCCAGCAGCTCGACAGGGGGGAGGGACACTGAAGCTTTCTTT. As protein: CASSSTGGRDTEAFF. The entire variable domain, with the rest obtained from reference TRBV5-1 and TRBJ1-1, is as follows: KAGVTQTPRYLIKTRGQQVTLSCSPISGHRSVSWYQQTPGQGLQFLFEYFSETQRNKGNFPGRFSGRQFSNSRSEMNVSTLELGDSALYLCASSSTGGRDTEAFFGQGTRLTVV.